These 30 T cell receptor beta chains were all obtained from the same sample, sequenced in a study of long-term antiretroviral therapy in people with HIV. At the survey level, the v3.0 immunoSEQ assay was run. Only in-frame clones appear in the TCRdb table, and some are missing; sequencing was by immunoSEQ multiplex PCR. The sample records about 24,000 clones, over 80% being singletons. Source: unsorted PBMCs, taken 0.4 years after starting antiretroviral therapy. The receptors were gathered from a man aged 50 to 59 with HIV.

V is TRBV7-9 and J is TRBJ2-1, with 7 bases fitting TRBD1. CDR1 and CDR2 from the germline V gene are SEHNR and FQNEAQ (reference sequence). Germline trimming cut 3 bases from V and 8 bases from J; bases unmatched to any gene: 16. CDR3 length: 17 amino acids. The CDR3 coding sequence is TGTGCCAGCAGCTTCTGGGGTGGTTCGGGCAGGGGGTATGAGCAGTTCTTC. Its translation is CASSFWGGSGRGYEQFF. Complete variable domain (other parts from reference TRBV7-9 and TRBJ2-1): DTGVSQNPRHKITKRGQNVTFRCDPISEHNRLYWYRQTLGQGPEFLTYFQNEAQLEKSRLLSDRFSAERPKGSFSTLEIQRTEQGDSAMYLCASSFWGGSGRGYEQFFGPGTRLTVL.

The J gene is TRBJ1-3, the V gene TRBV7-8; D gene ambiguous. The V and J ends lost 1 base and 2 bases respectively, with 9 bases between them. CDR1 is SGHVS, CDR2 FQNEAQ, per germline. The CDR3 is 15 amino acids. The CDR3 coding sequence is TGTGCCAGCAGCTTAGAGGAGACGGCTGGAAACACCATATATTTT. Translated, it gives CASSLEETAGNTIYF.

The chain combines TRBV19 with TRBJ2-1; D may be TRBD1 (5 bases). Germline V gene sequence: CDR1 LNHDA, CDR2 SQIVND (reference sequence). The germline V and J ends were trimmed by 9 bases and 12 bases, with 21 bases remaining between them. The CDR3 sequence is 13 residues long. The CDR3 DNA reads as TGTGCCAGCTCCTTGACCCAGGGCACGGGGCAGTTCTTC. It encodes CASSLTQGTGQFF.

This clone appeared a few times. The chain combines TRBV7-2 with TRBJ1-6, with D perhaps matching TRBD1 (5 bases). Germline assignment: CDR1 SGHTA and CDR2 FQGNSA. The CDR3 loop spans 14 amino acids. Trimming took off 3 bases at V and 6 bases at J, with 9 bases between the two ends. The CDR3 region is CASSFLGGNSPLHF. The CDR3 region has the DNA TGTGCCAGCAGCTTCTTGGGGGGTAATTCACCCCTCCACTTT. Full variable domain (outside the CDR3, taken from reference TRBV7-2 and TRBJ1-6): GAGVSQSPSNKVTEKGKDVELRCDPISGHTALYWYRQSLGQGLEFLIYFQGNSAPDKSGLPSDRFSAERTGGSVSTLTIQRTQQEDSAVYLCASSFLGGNSPLHFGNGTRLTVT.

This rearrangement joins TRBV7-3 to TRBJ2-3, with D possibly matching TRBD1 (7 bases). The germline CDR1 and CDR2 sequences are SGHTA and FQGTGA. V lost 0 bases and J lost 1, with 14 bases in between. This CDR3 spans 17 amino acids. DNA for the CDR3: TGTGCCAGCAGCTTAACTGGATCAGGGGGGCGCACAGATACGCAGTATTTT. Translating gives CASSLTGSGGRTDTQYF.

The V call is TRBV19, the J call TRBJ1-2; perhaps TRBD1 as D (6 bases). Germline CDR1 is LNHDA and CDR2 is SQIVND (reference sequence). This CDR3 comprises 13 residues. The V gene lost 4 bases and the J gene lost 3 bases, with 9 bases spanning the gap. The CDR3 nucleotides read TGTGCCAGTAGTACTTCAGGGGACTATGGCTACACCTTC. Residues: CASSTSGDYGYTF.

This chain links TRBV28 with TRBJ2-2; D uncertain. The CDR3 totals 12 residues. Looked up from germline, CDR1 is MDHEN and CDR2 is SYDVKM. Deletions cut 3 bases from V and 6 bases from J, with 5 bases between. CDR3 coding DNA: TGTGCCAGCAGTTTCAGGTCCGGGGAGCTGTTTTTT. This codes for CASSFRSGELFF.

The rearrangement links TRBV7-2 to TRBJ2-1, with 10 bases matching TRBD2. Trimming removed 1 base from V and 4 bases from J; junction bases left unmatched: 4. The CDR3 is made up of 16 amino acids. Germline values: CDR1 SGHTA, CDR2 FQGNSA. CDR3 sequence (DNA): TGTGCCAGCAGCTTAGGGGGGACTAGCGTATACAATGAGCAGTTCTTC. Translated: CASSLGGTSVYNEQFF.

V is TRBV27 and J is TRBJ2-3, with 9 bases aligning to TRBD1. Germline V gene sequence: CDR1 MNHEY, CDR2 SMNVEV (reference sequence). The CDR3 totals 19 residues. V lost 4 bases and J lost 2; bases outside the gene matches: 16. CDR3: CASSSDRRRTGALTDTQYF. CDR3 bases: TGTGCCAGCAGTTCTGACAGGAGGCGGACAGGGGCCCTCACAGATACGCAGTATTTT.

This clone was counted once. The chain has TRBV30 and TRBJ2-2; D is undetermined. Between the trimmed V and J ends, which lost 5 bases and 4 bases, there was a span of 14 bases. Germline V lookup: CDR1 GTSNPN, CDR2 SVGIG (reference sequence). The CDR3 spans 14 residues. CDR3: CAWGVGVRTGELFF. The CDR3 nucleotides read TGTGCCTGGGGGGTAGGAGTACGCACCGGGGAGCTGTTTTTT.

V usage is TRBV2 and J usage is TRBJ1-6, with D unresolved. Germline CDR1 reads SNHLY; CDR2 reads FYNNEI. This CDR3 is built from 14 residues. Trimming left V 6 bases short and J 9 bases short, with 15 bases between. The DNA of the CDR3 is TGTGCCAGCAGGGGTATCGATTTCGGTTCACCCCTCCACTTT. It specifies CASRGIDFGSPLHF.

The chain joins TRBV6-5 to TRBJ2-2, with D unclear. Germline V gives CDR1 MNHEY, CDR2 SVGAGI. V lost 0 bases and J 4 bases, leaving 6 bases between the germline ends. This CDR3 spans 14 amino acids. The CDR3 sequence is CASSYSRSTGELFF. CDR3 nucleotide sequence: TGTGCCAGCAGTTACTCTAGGTCCACCGGGGAGCTGTTTTTT.

The chain joins TRBV5-1 to TRBJ2-3; weak D call: TRBD2 (7 bases). Deletions cut 0 bases from V and 5 bases from J, with 13 bases between. The CDR3 extends over 15 amino acids. The germline gives CDR1 SGHRS, CDR2 YFSETQ. In DNA, the CDR3 is TGCGCCAGCAGCTTGGACCGGGGGGCCGAAGATACGCAGTATTTT. Translated: CASSLDRGAEDTQYF.

V is TRBV7-2 and J is TRBJ1-5; 8 positions match TRBD1. The V gene's germline CDR1 is SGHTA and CDR2 FQGNSA. This CDR3 is 13 amino acids long. After removal of 5 bases from V and 9 bases from J, the junction contained 6 bases not matched to a gene. The CDR3 DNA sequence: TGTGCCAGCAGCCTGGACAGGGACCGGCCCCAGCATTTT. Translation gives CASSLDRDRPQHF.

The chain employs TRBV7-2 and TRBJ1-5; D is ambiguous. The CDR3 has 14 residues. The V end lost 1 base, the J end lost 10 bases, and 14 bases lay between the germline ends. Germline V gene sequence: CDR1 SGHTA, CDR2 FQGNSA. In DNA, the CDR3 is TGTGCCAGCAGCTTAGGAGGGTTAGCACAACCCCAGCATTTT. This sequence encodes CASSLGGLAQPQHF.

V and J are TRBV28 and TRBJ2-2; no clear D gene. The CDR3 has 13 amino acids. V lost 4 bases, J lost 9 bases, and 12 bases lay in between. Germline V gene sequence: CDR1 MDHEN, CDR2 SYDVKM. As DNA, the CDR3 is TGTGCCAGCAGTTCCCAATATGTCTGGGAGCTGTTTTTT. The encoded protein is CASSSQYVWELFF.

The gene calls are TRBV6-6 and TRBJ1-5; TRBD1 matches 7 bases. Per the germline V gene, CDR1 is MNHNY and CDR2 is SVGAGI (reference sequence). CDR3 length equals 14 residues. With V trimmed by 6 bases and J by 5 bases, 7 bases remained unmatched. CDR3 DNA sequence: TGTGCCAGCAGAGAAACAGGGGAGTATCAGCCCCAGCATTTT. This translates into CASRETGEYQPQHF.

This chain links TRBV5-1 with TRBJ1-2; TRBD1 might be the D (6 bases). Trimming took off 9 bases at V and 4 bases at J, with 16 bases between the two ends. This CDR3 has 13 residues. Germline V gene data show CDR1 as SGHRS and CDR2 as YFSETQ. The CDR3 nucleotides are TGCGCCACCAGGGAAGGGGGAAGCTATGGCTACACCTTC. The encoded protein is CATREGGSYGYTF.

This chain uses TRBV30 with TRBJ1-1; TRBD1 agrees at 8 bases. The V and J ends lost 7 bases and 10 bases, in that order; junction bases with no gene match: 11. Germline V gives CDR1 GTSNPN, CDR2 SVGIG (reference sequence). The CDR3 spans 12 residues. The CDR3: CAFKTGALGAFF. CDR3 in DNA: TGTGCCTTCAAGACAGGGGCGTTAGGAGCTTTCTTT. Using reference TRBV30 and TRBJ1-1 for the parts outside the CDR3, the full variable domain is SQTIHQWPATLVQPVGSPLSLECTVEGTSNPNLYWYRQAAGRGLQLLFYSVGIGQISSEVPQNLSASRPQDRQFILSSKKLLLSDSGFYLCAFKTGALGAFFGQGTRLTVV.

In this sample, this clone turned up once. In DNA form, the CDR3 reads TGTGCCAGCAGCGTAGTCCCAGGGGGGTACAATGAGCAGTTCTTC. It translates to CASSVVPGGYNEQFF. The chain is built from TRBV9 and TRBJ2-1; maybe TRBD1 (7 bases). Germline V gene lookup returns CDR1 SGDLS and CDR2 YYNGEE. The CDR3 runs 15 residues. Trimming stripped 0 bases from V and 4 bases from J, with 11 bases between.

The chain recombines TRBV6-1 with TRBJ1-5; 10 bases match TRBD1. Germline-derived CDR1 and CDR2 are MNHNS and SASEGT. This CDR3 is built from 13 residues. V shed 6 bases, J shed 7 bases, and the junction held 3 bases outside the gene matches. This chain's CDR3 is CASSSGQGQPQHF. As DNA, the CDR3 is TGTGCCAGCAGCTCGGGACAGGGGCAGCCCCAGCATTTT.

The V gene is TRBV19, the J gene TRBJ1-6, with a possible D match to TRBD1 (5 bases). The V end lost 5 bases, the J end lost 5 bases, and 13 bases lay between the germline ends. The CDR3 consists of 15 residues. From germline, CDR1 is LNHDA and CDR2 SQIVND (reference sequence). CDR3 sequence (DNA): TGTGCCAGTAGTGGGACTGAGGTCAATAATTCACCCCTCCACTTT. It encodes CASSGTEVNNSPLHF.

The genes are TRBV2 and TRBJ1-5; the D gene is possibly TRBD1 (5 bases). The germline V gene encodes CDR1 SNHLY and CDR2 FYNNEI. The length of the CDR3 is 14 residues. V was trimmed by 2 bases and J by 5 bases, leaving 10 bases between them. CDR3 nucleotide sequence: TGTGCCAGCAGTGAACGGGGGTGGGATCAGCCCCAGCATTTT. It specifies CASSERGWDQPQHF. The complete variable domain, with remaining parts taken from reference TRBV2 and TRBJ1-5, reads EPEVTQTPSHQVTQMGQEVILRCVPISNHLYFYWYRQILGQKVEFLVSFYNNEISEKSEIFDDQFSVERPDGSNFTLKIRSTKLEDSAMYFCASSERGWDQPQHFGDGTRLSIL.

The rearrangement joins TRBV6-6 to TRBJ2-5; tentatively, D is TRBD1 or TRBD2 (5 bases each). In germline, CDR1 is MNHNY, CDR2 SVGAGI (reference sequence). V was trimmed by 5 bases and J by 4 bases, leaving 14 bases between them. This CDR3 comprises 14 residues. This chain's CDR3 is CASSRAMRGETQYF. In nucleotides, the CDR3 is TGTGCCAGCAGTCGCGCCATGAGGGGAGAGACCCAGTACTTC.

Written as DNA, the CDR3 is TGTGCCAGCAGTTACTGGGGTTTGAACACTGAAGCTTTCTTT. It specifies CASSYWGLNTEAFF. The V call is TRBV6-5, the J call TRBJ1-1; unclear D gene. The ends were cut back, 1 base at V and 0 bases at J, with 6 bases in the middle. CDR3 length equals 14 residues. CDR1 MNHEY and CDR2 SVGAGI come from the germline V gene.

This clone appeared a single time. The chain is built from TRBV5-1 and TRBJ2-7; no definite D call. Trimming took 0 bases from V and 2 from J, leaving 9 bases between them. Germline V gene lookup returns CDR1 SGHRS and CDR2 YFSETQ. This CDR3 is 14 amino acids long. As DNA, the CDR3 is TGCGCCAGCAGCTTGGAGCTGGGGACCTACGAGCAGTACTTC. Its protein is CASSLELGTYEQYF. The entire variable domain, with the rest obtained from reference TRBV5-1 and TRBJ2-7, is as follows: KAGVTQTPRYLIKTRGQQVTLSCSPISGHRSVSWYQQTPGQGLQFLFEYFSETQRNKGNFPGRFSGRQFSNSRSEMNVSTLELGDSALYLCASSLELGTYEQYFGPGTRLTVT.

The CDR3 loop reads CASSLGTGFGYTF. The CDR3 DNA follows: TGTGCCAGCAGCTTAGGTACAGGGTTTGGCTACACCTTC. V and J are TRBV7-9 and TRBJ1-2, with D perhaps TRBD1 (6 bases). CDR1 and CDR2 (germline): SEHNR, FQNEAQ (reference sequence). Deletions cut 1 base from V and 7 bases from J, with 10 bases between. This CDR3 has 13 amino acids.

The rearrangement links TRBV19 to TRBJ1-5; 10 bases map to TRBD1. V was pared by 6 bases and J by 5 bases, with 7 bases of the junction left unmatched. Per the germline V gene, CDR1 is LNHDA and CDR2 is SQIVND (reference sequence). The CDR3 is made up of 15 amino acids. CDR3 sequence: CASRSDRGPHQPQHF. In DNA, the CDR3 is TGTGCCAGTAGGTCAGACAGGGGGCCCCATCAGCCCCAGCATTTT.

This clone was observed once. This chain links TRBV9 with TRBJ2-3; the match to TRBD2 covers 8 bases. CDR1 is SGDLS, CDR2 YYNGEE, per germline. The J segment lost 0 bases and the V segment lost 2 bases, leaving 5 bases of the junction unmatched. The CDR3 covers 16 residues. The CDR3 DNA is TGTGCCAGCAGCGTGGGTAGCGGGGTAAGCACAGATACGCAGTATTTT. Protein product: CASSVGSGVSTDTQYF.

The chain recombines TRBV7-9 with TRBJ1-4, with TRBD1 as a possible D gene (6 bases). V was clipped by 2 bases and J by 0 bases, with 10 bases between them. The CDR3 has 16 amino acids. Germline V gene data show CDR1 as SEHNR and CDR2 as FQNEAQ (reference sequence). DNA for the CDR3: TGTGCCAGCAGCTTATCAGGGGCCCCAACTAATGAAAAACTGTTTTTT. Protein: CASSLSGAPTNEKLFF.